This T cell receptor (beta chain) was obtained from a study of blood T cells in healthy people across ages. Study at large: Capturing about one barcoded beta molecule per two T cells was achieved by template switching.

Unmatched junction bases numbered 7, after V lost 6 bases and J lost 3 bases. This CDR3 has 13 residues. Germline values: CDR1 SQVTM, CDR2 ANQGSEA. Study observations and caveats: Roughly linear age-related decline in beta diversity appeared, significant by age around 42.

Samples had at least 6.5 million PBMCs isolated from them. PCR was performed a second time for about 7 to 12 cycles using a sample-barcoded 5' primer and a J-beta primer mix. TCRdb processed the 5' RACE reads anew with MiXCR; each CDR3 protein has one entry. Among around 1.5 million distinct CDR3 sequences, around 55% were seen once, and the ten largest hold over 6.5%. This clonotype appeared a few times. The target antigen is unknown. This receptor was obtained from a man between 18 and 35 years old in good health. The material sequenced was blood. The rearrangement links TRBV29-1 to TRBJ2-7; 8 positions agree with TRBD1. CDR3 nucleotide sequence: TGCAGCGTAATAAACAGGGGGGACTACGAGCAGTACTTC. Translation gives CSVINRGDYEQYF.